Listed below are T cell receptor beta chains from one sample, sequenced in a study of blood T cells in healthy people across ages. TCRdb itself ran the 5' RACE reads through MiXCR, one entry per CDR3 protein. The table lists approximately 1.5 million distinct CDR3 sequences, roughly 32% of them singletons. Specimen: blood. These receptors came from a young woman in good health. Each CDR3 is given with its conserved first and last residue. The D gene is left open where the match is weak. Some rows mark clone size as missing; the rest say once, few, many or name a class of expanded clone.

>15|few|TRBD2|TRBV10-3|TRBJ2-1
CAISGTSGGSGEQFF
TGTGCCATCAGTGGGACTAGCGGGGGATCCGGTGAGCAGTTCTTC
>16|once|.|TRBV7-9|TRBJ2-6
CASSSRIRVGANVLTF
TGTGCCAGCAGCTCCCGGATAAGGGTCGGGGCCAACGTCCTGACTTTC
>16|.|.|TRBV12-3/TRBV12-4|TRBJ1-5
CASNQQGGTFNQPQHF
TGTGCCAGCAACCAACAGGGTGGTACATTCAATCAGCCCCAGCATTTT
>13|few|TRBD2|TRBV28|TRBJ2-7
CASYSGSFYEQYF
TGTGCCAGCTATAGCGGGAGTTTCTACGAGCAGTACTTC
>15|.|TRBD1|TRBV5-1|TRBJ2-5
CASSLGQGAAETQYF
TGCGCCAGCAGCTTGGGGCAGGGGGCGGCAGAGACCCAGTACTTC
>14|.|.|TRBV20-1|TRBJ2-7
CSASREIGDYEQYF
TGCAGTGCTAGTAGAGAGATAGGTGACTACGAGCAGTACTTC
>16|few|TRBD2|TRBV27|TRBJ2-7
CASSETGLAGSYEQYF
TGTGCCAGCAGCGAAACGGGACTAGCGGGAAGCTACGAGCAGTACTTC
>14|few|.|TRBV5-1|TRBJ2-1
CASSPGPQRNEQFF
TGCGCCAGCAGCCCTGGTCCCCAGCGCAATGAGCAGTTCTTC
>19|.|TRBD2|TRBV9|TRBJ2-1
CASSDTTGTSESSYNEQFF
TGTGCCAGCAGCGACACTACTGGGACTAGCGAGAGCTCCTACAATGAGCAGTTCTTC
>15|few|.|TRBV28|TRBJ1-4
CASQSPGGTNEKLFF
TGTGCCAGCCAATCGCCTGGGGGAACTAATGAAAAACTGTTTTTT
>15|.|.|TRBV7-3|TRBJ1-1
CASSLGLWGTTEAFF
TGTGCCAGCAGCCTTGGTTTGTGGGGGACCACTGAAGCTTTCTTT